The T cell receptor (beta chain) described here comes from a study of T cell repertoires in cytomegalovirus infection. Each CDR3 protein is one row after TCRdb ran MiXCR on the reads. The sample has about 440,000 distinct CDR3 sequences; about a third are singletons. The CDR3 totals 15 residues. Per the germline V gene, CDR1 is SGHTA and CDR2 is FQGNSA. Trimming at V came to 5 bases and at J to 0 bases, leaving 3 bases not matched to a gene. The study's findings and limits: CMV-specific HLA-C-restricted TCR beta clonotypes dominated the ex vivo response.

In its sample, this clonotype was seen a few times. Antigen specificity is unknown. The sample comprised PBMCs. The V and J genes are TRBV7-2 and TRBJ2-2; 7 nucleotides agree with TRBD1. The TCR comes from a human donor in good health (CMV status not recorded). Some clones in this sample may be carry-over from other donors' samples. The CDR3: CASSPQGPNTGELFF. CDR3 nucleotide sequence: TGTGCCAGCAGCCCACAGGGGCCGAACACCGGGGAGCTGTTTTTT. Full variable domain (outside the CDR3, taken from reference TRBV7-2 and TRBJ2-2): GAGVSQSPSNKVTEKGKDVELRCDPISGHTALYWYRQSLGQGLEFLIYFQGNSAPDKSGLPSDRFSAERTGGSVSTLTIQRTQQEDSAVYLCASSPQGPNTGELFFGEGSRLTVL.